The clone carrying this T cell receptor (beta chain) was counted at least ten times. The data derive from a study of low-dose radiotherapy and immunotherapy resistance in tumors. Overall study context: The authors gave intravenous cyclophosphamide 200 mg/m2 every two weeks, one day before radiation and immunotherapy.

The time point is: after trial treatment. Specified treatment: LDRT plus nivolumab, ipilimumab, low-dose cyclophosphamide and aspirin (RACIN trial). The CDR3 is 14 amino acids. Looked up from germline, CDR1 is MNHEY and CDR2 is SVGEGT. V lost 11 bases, J lost 1 base, and 15 bases lay in between. TCRs were amplified for around 21 PCR cycles with a constant-region primer and V-primer adapter. TCRdb fed the reads into MiXCR, producing one record per CDR3 protein. The profile shows under 60,000 distinct CDR3 sequences, around 33% of them singletons. The source material was PBMCs, sampled after low-dose radiotherapy plus immunotherapy. J is TRBJ1-5 and V is TRBV6-2 or TRBV6-3; possibly TRBD1 for D (5 bases). This receptor was obtained from a male donor with rectosigmoid adenocarcinoma. The CDR3, as DNA: TGTGCCTCTCGGCCGCCAGGGAGCAATCAGCCCCAGCATTTT. This sequence encodes CASRPPGSNQPQHF.